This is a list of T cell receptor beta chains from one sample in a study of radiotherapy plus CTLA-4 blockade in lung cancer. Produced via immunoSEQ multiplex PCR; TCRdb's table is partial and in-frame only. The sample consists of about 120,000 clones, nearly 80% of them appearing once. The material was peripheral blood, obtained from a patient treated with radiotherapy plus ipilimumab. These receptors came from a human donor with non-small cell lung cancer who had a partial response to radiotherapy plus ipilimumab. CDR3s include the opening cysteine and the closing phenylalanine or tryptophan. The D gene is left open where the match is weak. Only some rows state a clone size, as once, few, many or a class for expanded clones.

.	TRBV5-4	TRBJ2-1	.	CASSLEGRRGSVRFF	TGTGCCAGCAGCTTGGAAGGGCGTCGTGGGAGTGTTCGGTTCTTC
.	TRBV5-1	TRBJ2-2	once	CASSLAGGSLFF	TGCGCCAGCAGCTTGGCAGGCGGGTCGCTGTTTTTT
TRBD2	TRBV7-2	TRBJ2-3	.	CASSLGTSGAADTQYF	TGTGCCAGCAGCTTAGGGACTAGCGGGGCGGCAGATACGCAGTATTTT
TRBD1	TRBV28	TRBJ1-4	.	CASTRRGAFEEKLFF	TGTGCCAGCACCCGCAGGGGGGCCTTTGAGGAAAAACTGTTTTTT
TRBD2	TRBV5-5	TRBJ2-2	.	CASSLSPSGRAFAGELFF	TGTGCCAGCAGCTTGAGCCCCAGCGGGAGGGCGTTCGCCGGGGAGCTGTTTTTT
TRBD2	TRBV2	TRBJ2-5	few	CASITRPSGRAGETQYF	TGTGCCAGCATCACACGGCCGAGCGGGAGGGCCGGGGAGACCCAGTACTTC
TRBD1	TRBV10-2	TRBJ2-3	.	CASSATGASTDTQYF	TGCGCCAGCAGTGCGACAGGGGCTAGCACAGATACGCAGTATTTT
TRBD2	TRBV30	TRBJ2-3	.	CAWSGLAGSTDTQYF	TGTGCCTGGAGTGGACTAGCAGGATCCACAGATACGCAGTATTTT
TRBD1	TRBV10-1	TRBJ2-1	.	CASSGWTGGWDEQFF	TGCGCCAGCAGTGGATGGACAGGGGGCTGGGATGAGCAGTTCTTC
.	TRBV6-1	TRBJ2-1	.	CASKAGKGNEQFF	TGTGCCAGCAAGGCAGGGAAGGGCAATGAGCAGTTCTTC
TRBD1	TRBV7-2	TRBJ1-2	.	CASSLAIEGAGGYTF	TGTGCCAGCAGCTTAGCTATTGAGGGGGCCGGTGGCTACACCTTC
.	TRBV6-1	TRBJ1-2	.	CASSEPGDLYGYTF	TGTGCCAGCAGTGAGCCGGGGGACCTCTATGGCTACACCTTC
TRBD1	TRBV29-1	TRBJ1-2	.	CSVERTGPYGYTF	TGCAGCGTTGAACGGACAGGGCCGTATGGCTACACCTTC
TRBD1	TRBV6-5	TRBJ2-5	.	CASSYSQGVEPYF	TGTGCCAGCAGTTACTCCCAGGGGGTCGAGCCGTACTTC
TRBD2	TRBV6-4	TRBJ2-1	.	CASSDSIIAGGPSGNEQFF	TGTGCCAGCAGTGACTCGATTATCGCGGGAGGGCCCTCGGGTAATGAGCAGTTCTTC
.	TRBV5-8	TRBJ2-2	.	CASSLDSGNTGELFF	TGTGCCAGCAGCTTGGATTCCGGGAACACCGGGGAGCTGTTTTTT
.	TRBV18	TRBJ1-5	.	CASSPGGSNQPQHF	TGTGCCAGCTCACCAGGGGGCAGCAATCAGCCCCAGCATTTT
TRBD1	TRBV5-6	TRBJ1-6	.	CASSLRRTGEGNSPLHF	TGTGCCAGCAGCTTGAGGAGGACAGGAGAGGGAAATTCACCCCTCCACTTT
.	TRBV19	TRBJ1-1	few	CASSNLNTEAFF	TGTGCCAGTAGCAACTTGAACACTGAAGCTTTCTTT
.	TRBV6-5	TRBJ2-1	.	CASSYDLAGKPSEQFF	TGTGCCAGCAGTTACGATCTGGCGGGAAAACCCAGTGAGCAGTTCTTC
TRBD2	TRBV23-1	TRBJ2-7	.	CASSPETWSGSSVYEQYF	TGCGCCAGCAGTCCAGAGACGTGGAGCGGGAGTTCGGTCTACGAGCAGTACTTC
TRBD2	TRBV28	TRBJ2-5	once	CASSPHGTTRETQYF	TGTGCCAGCAGTCCGCACGGGACTACCCGAGAGACCCAGTACTTC
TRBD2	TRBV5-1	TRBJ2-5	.	CASRREGETQYF	TGCGCCAGTCGTCGGGAGGGAGAGACCCAGTACTTC
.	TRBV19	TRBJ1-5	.	CASSPQQGQPQHF	TGTGCCAGTAGTCCCCAGCAGGGGCAGCCCCAGCATTTT
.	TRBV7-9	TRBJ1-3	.	CASSLQWGPGNTIYF	TGTGCCAGCAGCTTACAGTGGGGCCCCGGAAACACCATATATTTT
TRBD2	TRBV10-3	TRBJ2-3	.	CAISSTGGETQYF	TGTGCCATCTCCTCAACCGGGGGGGAAACGCAGTATTTT
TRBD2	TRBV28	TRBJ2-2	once	CASRIIVPRDYQNTGELFF	TGTGCCAGCAGAATTATAGTTCCGCGGGACTACCAGAACACCGGGGAGCTGTTTTTT
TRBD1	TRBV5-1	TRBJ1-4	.	CASSNSPGQHNEKLFF	TGCGCCAGCAGCAACAGCCCGGGACAGCATAATGAAAAACTGTTTTTT
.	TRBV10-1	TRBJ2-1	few	CASSESVRGARNEQFF	TGCGCCAGCAGTGAGTCCGTTAGAGGAGCACGGAATGAGCAGTTCTTC
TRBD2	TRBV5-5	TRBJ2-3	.	CASSWGVGGGLADTQYF	TGTGCCAGCAGCTGGGGTGTGGGCGGGGGATTGGCAGATACGCAGTATTTT
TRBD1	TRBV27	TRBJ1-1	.	CASSRRQGAGEAFF	TGTGCCAGCAGTAGACGACAGGGGGCGGGTGAAGCTTTCTTT
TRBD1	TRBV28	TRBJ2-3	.	CASSLRTGGTDTQYF	TGTGCCAGCAGTTTAAGGACAGGGGGCACAGATACGCAGTATTTT
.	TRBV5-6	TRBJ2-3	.	CASSVIGTQYF	TGTGCCAGCAGCGTAATCGGTACGCAGTATTTT
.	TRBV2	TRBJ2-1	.	CASTQEGPTGNEQFF	TGTGCCAGCACCCAGGAGGGCCCAACTGGGAATGAGCAGTTCTTC
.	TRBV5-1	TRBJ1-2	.	CASSPNRDDGYTF	TGCGCCAGCAGCCCAAACAGGGACGATGGCTACACCTTC
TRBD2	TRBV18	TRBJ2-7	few	CASSPRTSGPLGSYEQYF	TGTGCCAGCTCACCAAGGACTAGCGGGCCGTTGGGGTCCTACGAGCAGTACTTC
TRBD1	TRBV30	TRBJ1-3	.	CAWRTGGRSSGNTIYF	TGTGCCTGGAGGACAGGGGGACGCAGCTCTGGAAACACCATATATTTT
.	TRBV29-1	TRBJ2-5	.	CSALAGYETQYF	TGCAGCGCCCTGGCGGGCTATGAGACCCAGTACTTC
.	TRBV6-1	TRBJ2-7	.	CASAGGNGYEQYF	TGTGCCAGTGCCGGCGGGAATGGGTACGAGCAGTACTTC
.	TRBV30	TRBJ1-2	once	CAWSGRVYGYTF	TGTGCCTGGAGTGGACGGGTCTATGGCTACACCTTC
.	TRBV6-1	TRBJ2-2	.	CASTAGPNTGELFF	TGTGCCAGCACCGCAGGCCCGAACACCGGGGAGCTGTTTTTT
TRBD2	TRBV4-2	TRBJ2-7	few	CASSRRTSGINYEQYF	TGTGCCAGCAGCCGCAGGACTAGCGGGATCAACTACGAGCAGTACTTC
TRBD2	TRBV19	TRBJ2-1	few	CALKKEGLAGSYNEQFF	TGTGCACTTAAAAAAGAGGGACTAGCGGGCTCCTACAATGAGCAGTTCTTC
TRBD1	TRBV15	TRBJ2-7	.	CATSRQGASYEQYF	TGTGCCACCAGCCGACAGGGAGCCTCCTACGAGCAGTACTTC
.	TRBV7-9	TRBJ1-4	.	CASSFPQGSEKLFF	TGTGCCAGCAGCTTCCCTCAGGGTAGTGAAAAACTGTTTTTT
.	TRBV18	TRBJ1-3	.	CASSQTGFNTIYF	TGTGCCAGCTCACAAACAGGTTTCAACACCATATATTTT
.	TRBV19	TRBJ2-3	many	CASSTIKPGDDTQYF	TGTGCCAGTAGTACAATCAAGCCGGGAGATGATACGCAGTATTTT
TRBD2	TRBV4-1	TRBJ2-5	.	CASSQGSGQETQYF	TGCGCCAGCAGCCAAGGTAGCGGGCAAGAGACCCAGTACTTC
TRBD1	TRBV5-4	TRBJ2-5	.	CASGRTGGSETQYF	TGTGCCAGCGGAAGGACAGGGGGCAGTGAGACCCAGTACTTC
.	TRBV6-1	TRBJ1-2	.	CASSETGHYGYTF	TGTGCCAGCAGTGAAACAGGACACTATGGCTACACCTTC
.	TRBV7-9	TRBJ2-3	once	CASSLKGGDTDTQYF	TGTGCCAGCAGCTTAAAAGGGGGGGACACAGATACGCAGTATTTT
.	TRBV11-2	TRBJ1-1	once	CASSLVGLTGTEAFF	TGTGCCAGCAGCTTAGTGGGGCTAACAGGGACTGAAGCTTTCTTT
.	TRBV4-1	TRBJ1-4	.	CASSQGQGGEKLFF	TGCGCCAGCAGCCAAGGCCAGGGAGGTGAAAAACTGTTTTTT
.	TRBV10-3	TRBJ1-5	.	CAISGGGFDQPQHF	TGTGCCATCAGTGGTGGAGGGTTTGACCAGCCCCAGCATTTT
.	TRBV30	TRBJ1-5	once	CAWSAGASNQPQHF	TGTGCCTGGAGCGCGGGGGCGAGCAATCAGCCCCAGCATTTT
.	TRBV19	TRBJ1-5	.	CASSTQTGVLQPQHF	TGTGCCAGTAGTACCCAAACAGGCGTCCTCCAGCCCCAGCATTTT
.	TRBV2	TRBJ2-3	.	CASSPTGRTDTQYF	TGTGCCAGCAGCCCGACAGGACGCACAGATACGCAGTATTTT
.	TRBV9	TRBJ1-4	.	CASSPRGGATNEKLFF	TGTGCCAGCAGCCCCCGGGGGGGAGCTACTAATGAAAAACTGTTTTTT
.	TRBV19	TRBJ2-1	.	CASRLGGQSSYNEQFF	TGTGCCAGTAGGCTCGGGGGACAGAGCTCCTACAATGAGCAGTTCTTC
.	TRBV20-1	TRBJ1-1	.	CSASGNTEAFF	TGCAGTGCTAGCGGGAACACTGAAGCTTTCTTT